This T cell receptor beta chain was captured by sequencing in a study of T cell responses to AZD1222 COVID-19 vaccine. Study observations and caveats: White British people made up most donors, females outnumbered males, and clonal diversity was possibly underestimated.

Doses given second, at about 4 or about 12 weeks, were pooled. Germline assignment: CDR1 MNHEY and CDR2 SMNVEV (reference sequence). The CDR3 contains 16 residues. V was pared by 8 bases and J by 0 bases, with 9 bases of the junction left unmatched. Sequenced by immunoSEQ multiplex PCR; TCRdb stores in-frame clones only, minus some. The sample has roughly 120,000 clones; 85% to 95% are singletons. As to this clone: Its antigen remains unidentified.

Sample: peripheral blood, taken 28 days after the second AZD1222 dose. The source is an adult who received the AZD1222 COVID-19 vaccine. V usage is TRBV27 and J usage is TRBJ2-2, with 7 bases that match TRBD1. The CDR3 sequence is CASGSDRAPNTGELFF. In DNA, the CDR3 is TGTGCCAGCGGCTCTGACAGGGCTCCGAACACCGGGGAGCTGTTTTTT.